This T cell receptor (beta chain) was obtained from a study of tumor and adjacent non-tumor tissue in lung cancer. Study as a whole: Patients comprised 12 adenocarcinoma, 2 squamous cell carcinoma and 1 small cell lung cancer. Aged about 31 to 76 years, patients included 10 men and several women with stage I to III disease.

Comment on this clonotype: A junction boundary mismatches the germline segment, possibly from a read error.

No cell sorting was done before RNA was extracted from the tissue. The CDR3 spans 14 residues. The germline V gene has CDR1 SGHAT and CDR2 FQDESV (reference sequence). A modified ARM-PCR protocol with three rounds of nested PCR amplified TCRbeta. TCRdb fed the multiplex PCR reads into MiXCR, producing one record per CDR3 protein. The top ten clones hold over 10% of a sample with some 77,000 distinct CDR3 sequences, nearly 70% of them seen once. This TCR derives from a woman between 65 and 79 years old with non-small cell lung cancer. The chain uses TRBV11-1 and TRBJ2-1; unclear D gene. Sequenced input: lung tumor tissue. The CDR3 nucleotides are TGTGCCGGCACCCCCGGGCGGTCCTACAATAAGCAGTTCTTC. Its protein product is CAGTPGRSYNKQFF.